One sample yielded the 26 T cell receptor beta chains listed below, sequenced in a study of blood T cell repertoires in COVID-19. The repertoire was sequenced with immunoSEQ multiplex PCR; TCRdb's copy has only in-frame clones and lacks some. This sample has 25,000 to 30,000 clones, with approximately 94% found just once. The sequencing input was peripheral blood. The receptors stem from a human donor with active COVID-19. The donor label of this sample is uncertain.

The chain employs TRBV25-1 and TRBJ2-1; the D gene is possibly TRBD1 (5 bases). Germline V CDR1 and CDR2: MGHDK, SYGVNS. Trimming cost V 1 base and J 7 bases, with 17 bases left between them. The CDR3 is made up of 16 amino acids. The CDR3 region has the DNA TGTGCCAGCAGTGAATCGATCGCCAGGGTGGTGAATGAGCAGTTCTTC. Encoded protein: CASSESIARVVNEQFF.

The chain employs TRBV2 and TRBJ2-1; TRBD2 aligns across 8 bases. The V segment lost 2 bases and the J segment 6 bases; nucleotides outside the gene matches: 12. Germline CDR1 reads SNHLY; CDR2 reads FYNNEI. This CDR3 region has 17 residues. CDR3 sequence: CASSELAAGGPGNEQFF. In DNA, the CDR3 is TGTGCCAGCAGTGAATTGGCGGCGGGGGGCCCGGGCAATGAGCAGTTCTTC.

This chain connects TRBV2 to TRBJ1-3; D remains ambiguous. Trimming took 3 bases from V and 4 from J, leaving 10 bases between them. Germline V gene sequence: CDR1 SNHLY, CDR2 FYNNEI. CDR3 size: 14 residues. CDR3 amino acids: CASSERAWGNTIYF. The CDR3, as DNA: TGTGCCAGCAGTGAGAGGGCGTGGGGAAACACCATATATTTT.

The chain uses TRBV5-1 and TRBJ2-4; D may be TRBD1 (5 bases). Trimming took off 0 bases at V and 4 bases at J, with 8 bases between the two ends. CDR1 and CDR2 (germline): SGHRS, YFSETQ. The CDR3 sequence is 14 residues long. The CDR3 loop is CASSLGQLKNIQYF. The CDR3 nucleotides read TGCGCCAGCAGCTTGGGACAGCTTAAAAACATTCAGTACTTC.

The chain links TRBV18 to TRBJ2-5; no reliable D call. V lost 3 bases, J lost 4 bases, and 15 bases lay in between. The CDR3 sequence is 15 residues long. Germline CDR1 is KGHSH and CDR2 is LQKENI. CDR3 bases: TGTGCCAGCTCACCCAAGGAAGCCCAGCGAGAGACCCAGTACTTC. It yields the protein CASSPKEAQRETQYF.

In its sample, this clone was seen once. V is TRBV11-3 and J is TRBJ2-7, with TRBD1 matching 10 bases. This CDR3 comprises 14 residues. With 4 bases clipped from V and 6 bases from J, the junction kept 6 bases outside the gene matches. Germline V gene data show CDR1 as SGHNT and CDR2 as YENEEA. This chain's CDR3 is CASSSGQGTTEQYF. CDR3 nucleotides: TGTGCCAGCAGCTCGGGACAGGGGACGACCGAGCAGTACTTC.

The chain is built from TRBV6-5 and TRBJ2-2, with 8 nucleotides matching TRBD2. In germline, CDR1 is MNHEY, CDR2 SVGAGI. Trimming took 2 bases from V and 6 from J; bases not matched to a gene: 5. CDR3 length equals 15 residues. CDR3: CASSYRTSPPGELFF. The CDR3 coding sequence is TGTGCCAGCAGTTACCGGACTAGCCCTCCCGGGGAGCTGTTTTTT.

J is TRBJ1-1 and V is TRBV7-9; unclear D gene. The V and J ends lost 4 bases and 11 bases respectively, with 20 bases between them. CDR3 size: 14 residues. In germline, CDR1 is SEHNR, CDR2 FQNEAQ (reference sequence). CDR3 sequence reads: CASSSPQGSGLAFF. As DNA, the CDR3 is TGTGCCAGCAGCTCTCCACAAGGGTCGGGGTTGGCTTTCTTT.

This chain uses TRBV6-5 with TRBJ2-7; 10 bases are a match to TRBD1. The V gene's germline CDR1 is MNHEY and CDR2 SVGAGI. This CDR3 has 15 residues. The ends lost 3 bases at V and 1 base at J; junction bases unmatched: 3. The CDR3 DNA reads as TGTGCCAGCAGTTATCGGGACAGGGGTTCCTACGAGCAGTACTTC. Translation gives CASSYRDRGSYEQYF.

The chain joins TRBV2 to TRBJ2-4; a weak D match, TRBD2 (7 bases). Per germline, CDR1 SNHLY and CDR2 FYNNEI. The CDR3 covers 16 residues. V lost 5 bases and J lost 1, with 15 bases in between. CDR3 amino acids: CASSRGGQGAKNIQYF. The DNA for the CDR3 is TGTGCCAGCAGTAGGGGGGGGCAAGGGGCCAAAAACATTCAGTACTTC.

The count of this clone is one. The chain has TRBV7-9 and TRBJ2-1, with 8 bases fitting TRBD1. Looked up from germline, CDR1 is SEHNR and CDR2 is FQNEAQ (reference sequence). V lost 4 bases, J lost 4 bases, and 9 bases stayed unmatched. The length of the CDR3 is 16 residues. CDR3 protein: CASSSPIGDRYNEQFF. CDR3 sequence (DNA): TGTGCCAGCAGCTCCCCCATTGGGGACAGGTACAATGAGCAGTTCTTC.

This rearrangement joins TRBV4-1 to TRBJ2-7, with D maybe TRBD1 (5 bases). From germline, CDR1 is MGHRA and CDR2 YSYEKL. The V end was cut by 4 bases, the J end by 1 base, with 17 bases between. The CDR3 consists of 16 residues. The CDR3 region has the DNA TGCGCCAGCAGCCCATTAAGGACACACCCTTCCTACGAGCAGTACTTC. Translated, it gives CASSPLRTHPSYEQYF.

This chain joins TRBV29-1 and TRBJ2-7; 10 positions match TRBD1. The CDR3 totals 13 residues. In germline, CDR1 is SQVTM, CDR2 ANQGSEA. V trimming: 3 bases; J trimming: 6 bases; junction bases outside the gene matches: 5. The CDR3 DNA is TGCAGCGTTGAGGACAGGGGGTCGGGCGAGCAGTACTTC. It specifies CSVEDRGSGEQYF.

V gene TRBV7-8 combines with J gene TRBJ2-7; TRBD2 matches at 11 bases. This CDR3 is 13 amino acids long. V gave up 8 bases and J gave up 6 bases; unmatched junction bases: 6. Germline loops: CDR1 SGHVS, CDR2 FQNEAQ. The CDR3 loop reads CASRLAGSGEQYF. CDR3 coding DNA: TGTGCCAGCCGACTAGCGGGATCGGGCGAGCAGTACTTC.

This chain joins TRBV11-2 and TRBJ2-1, with 7 bases matching TRBD2. Germline-derived CDR1 and CDR2 are SGHAT and FQNNGV. With 2 bases clipped from V and 8 bases from J, the junction kept 6 bases outside the gene matches. CDR3 length: 14 residues. In nucleotides, the CDR3 is TGTGCCAGCAGCTTATGGGGGGGTAGCGATGAGCAGTTCTTC. The encoded protein is CASSLWGGSDEQFF.

The chain links TRBV4-1 to TRBJ1-2; D may be TRBD1 (6 bases). The germline V and J ends were trimmed by 4 bases and 7 bases, with 22 bases remaining between them. Germline-derived CDR1 and CDR2 are MGHRA and YSYEKL. The CDR3 sequence is 16 residues long. The CDR3 nucleotides are TGCGCCAGCAGCCCCCTGAGGCGGGGGGCGCGATCTGGCTACACCTTC. Its protein product is CASSPLRRGARSGYTF.

The J gene is TRBJ2-3, the V gene TRBV27, with 8 bases lining up with TRBD1. Germline lookup yields CDR1 MNHEY and CDR2 SMNVEV (reference sequence). V gave up 2 bases and J gave up 4 bases; unmatched junction bases: 2. The CDR3 sequence is 14 residues long. As DNA, the CDR3 is TGTGCCAGCAGTTTAAACAGGGGGGCAGATACGCAGTATTTT. Translating it yields CASSLNRGADTQYF.

Here the CDR3 reads CASSYVASTDTQYF. The DNA for the CDR3 is TGTGCCAGCAGTTACGTGGCAAGCACAGATACGCAGTATTTT. The rearrangement uses TRBV6-6 and TRBJ2-3; D is ambiguous. The CDR3 has 14 amino acids. Between the trimmed V and J ends, which lost 2 bases and 0 bases, there was a span of 6 bases. Germline CDR1 is MNHNY and CDR2 is SVGAGI (reference sequence).

The chain links TRBV29-1 to TRBJ2-1; 10 bases match TRBD2. CDR1 and CDR2 from the germline V gene are SQVTM and ANQGSEA. V shed 6 bases, J shed 7 bases, and the junction held 3 bases outside the gene matches. CDR3 length equals 12 residues. CDR3 region: CSVAGGPNEQFF. CDR3 DNA: TGCAGCGTAGCGGGAGGGCCTAATGAGCAGTTCTTC.

The count of this clone is one. J is TRBJ2-7 and V is TRBV7-2; D is uncertain. This CDR3 contains 12 residues. CDR1 is SGHTA, CDR2 FQGNSA, per germline. Deletions cut 5 bases from V and 6 bases from J, with 11 bases between. The CDR3 reads CASSRTVFEQYF. CDR3 nucleotides: TGTGCCAGCAGCCGTACGGTTTTCGAGCAGTACTTC.

The V call is TRBV30, the J call TRBJ1-6; no reliable D call. The CDR3 runs to 12 residues. V was cut by 4 bases and J by 5 bases, with 6 bases left in between. The V gene's germline CDR1 is GTSNPN and CDR2 SVGIG (reference sequence). The DNA of the CDR3 is TGTGCCTGGATCGCGGATAATTCACCCCTCCACTTT. Residues: CAWIADNSPLHF.

This rearrangement joins TRBV6-4 to TRBJ2-7, with TRBD2 matching 13 bases. Germline V gene lookup returns CDR1 MRHNA and CDR2 SNTAGT. The ends lost 6 bases at V and 3 bases at J; junction bases unmatched: 8. CDR3 size: 16 residues. This chain's CDR3 is CASRGLAGVLGYEQYF. The CDR3 coding sequence is TGTGCCAGCAGAGGACTAGCGGGAGTCCTTGGCTACGAGCAGTACTTC.

The CDR3 DNA sequence: TGTGCCAGCAGCAGGACTAGCGGATCCTACGAGCAGTACTTC. This sequence encodes CASSRTSGSYEQYF. This rearrangement joins TRBV7-2 to TRBJ2-7; 10 nucleotides match TRBD2. Germline values: CDR1 SGHTA, CDR2 FQGNSA. The V segment lost 5 bases and the J segment 1 base; nucleotides outside the gene matches: 2. The CDR3 loop spans 14 amino acids.

The V gene is TRBV6-1, the J gene TRBJ2-3; D unresolved. Germline-derived CDR1 and CDR2 are MNHNS and SASEGT. The CDR3 has 16 residues. The V end was cut by 3 bases, the J end by 0 bases, with 13 bases between. CDR3 sequence: CASSELVKTSTDTQYF. The CDR3 DNA reads as TGTGCCAGCAGTGAGCTGGTCAAAACTAGCACAGATACGCAGTATTTT.

The rearrangement links TRBV28 to TRBJ2-3; 14 bases align to TRBD2. Trimming took 6 bases from V and 2 from J; bases not matched to a gene: 7. The CDR3 contains 17 residues. CDR1 is MDHEN and CDR2 is SYDVKM in the germline V gene. As DNA, the CDR3 is TGTGCCAGCAGGACCGTGGGACTAGCGGGAGACACAGATACGCAGTATTTT. Protein: CASRTVGLAGDTDTQYF.

The chain recombines TRBV2 with TRBJ2-2, with TRBD2 as a possible D gene (5 bases). CDR1 is SNHLY, CDR2 FYNNEI, per germline. Trimming removed 6 bases from V and 3 bases from J, with 8 bases in between. This CDR3 region has 13 residues. CDR3 sequence: CASRTIDTGELFF. DNA for the CDR3: TGTGCCAGCAGGACTATCGACACCGGGGAGCTGTTTTTT.